Following are 30 T cell receptor beta chains from one sample sequenced in a study of T cell repertoires in cytomegalovirus infection (dated by TCRdb to the late 2010s). The treatment or condition label on this specimen signifies: in vitro stimulation with specific CMV peptide epitopes to enrich CMV-specific T cells. These receptors' targets are unknown. Instrument on record: Illumina HiSeq 1500. TCRdb ran its own pipeline on the public reads, namely fastp trimming at Q25 and MiXCR clone calling, and kept in-frame beta chains. Under each unique CDR3 protein, matching rows form one entry showing the most common genes and DNA. Present in this sample are about 350,000 distinct CDR3 sequences, roughly 34% of which were seen just once. The biggest ten clones account for about 14% of the sample. The material sequenced was cultured PBMCs, taken from culture after CMV antigen stimulation. These receptors originate from a human donor in good health (CMV status not recorded). Some clones in this sample may be carry-over from other donors' samples.

This clonotype has a handful of counts. V is TRBV5-3 and J is TRBJ2-1; D not resolved. TRBV5-3 has ORF status, its function being uncertain. Deletions cut 0 bases from V and 0 bases from J, with 10 bases between. The CDR3 runs 16 residues. CDR3 amino acids: CARSLADVSSYNEQFF. In DNA, the CDR3 is TGTGCCAGAAGCTTGGCAGACGTTAGCTCCTACAATGAGCAGTTCTTC.

This clonotype was seen a few times. The gene calls are TRBV6-1 and TRBJ2-5, with TRBD1 matching 11 bases. The germline V gene has CDR1 MNHNS and CDR2 SASEGT. The CDR3 length is 16 residues. V trimming: 5 bases; J trimming: 1 base; junction bases outside the gene matches: 6. The CDR3 protein is CASSLTGTGGQETQYF. The CDR3 DNA sequence: TGTGCCAGCAGTCTCACCGGGACAGGGGGCCAAGAGACCCAGTACTTC.

This clonotype was observed a few times. The gene calls are TRBV5-8 and TRBJ2-7; tentatively, D is TRBD1 or TRBD2 (5 bases each). Germline V gene data show CDR1 as SGHTS and CDR2 as YDEGEE. CDR3 length: 15 residues. The V end lost 4 bases, the J end lost 7 bases, and 21 bases lay between the germline ends. The CDR3 is CASSLRGPLLLEQYF. CDR3 sequence (DNA): TGTGCCAGCAGCCTCCGGGGACCGCTTCTTTTGGAGCAGTACTTC.

The chain employs TRBV7-2 and TRBJ1-3; TRBD1 might be the D (5 bases). The CDR3 is 11 amino acids. Germline lookup yields CDR1 SGHTA and CDR2 FQGNSA. V lost 5 bases, J lost 9 bases, and 8 bases lay in between. The CDR3 loop reads CASSEGPTIYF. DNA of the CDR3: TGTGCCAGCAGCGAGGGGCCCACCATATATTTT. Supplemented by reference TRBV7-2 and TRBJ1-3, the full variable domain reads GAGVSQSPSNKVTEKGKDVELRCDPISGHTALYWYRQSLGQGLEFLIYFQGNSAPDKSGLPSDRFSAERTGGSVSTLTIQRTQQEDSAVYLCASSEGPTIYFGEGSWLTVV.

This clonotype was picked up many times. The genes are TRBV9 and TRBJ1-2; D not resolved. Trimming left V 4 bases short and J 2 bases short, with 12 bases between. Germline CDR1 SGDLS, CDR2 YYNGEE. This CDR3 comprises 14 residues. CDR3 region: CASSHGGANYGYTF. CDR3 nucleotide sequence: TGTGCCAGCAGCCATGGTGGCGCGAACTATGGCTACACCTTC.

The chain's CDR3 is CASSSTGPNYEQYF. The DNA for the CDR3 is TGTGCCAGCAGCTCCACGGGACCAAACTACGAGCAGTACTTC. The chain has TRBV6-2 or TRBV6-3 and TRBJ2-7; D possibly matches TRBD1 or TRBD2 (5 bases each). The CDR3 consists of 14 residues. Germline-derived CDR1 and CDR2 are MNHEY and SVGEGT. Trimming stripped 6 bases from V and 3 bases from J, with 15 bases between.

A word on this clonotype: An end of the junction does not agree with germline; a read error may underlie this. The chain recombines TRBV6-1 with TRBJ2-1; 9 bases match TRBD1. Germline CDR1 is MNHNS and CDR2 is SASEGT. This CDR3 has 14 amino acids. CDR3 in amino acids: CASQFRDRASRAVF. CDR3 nucleotides: TGTGCCAGTCAATTTCGGGACAGGGCTTCCCGTGCGGTCTTC.

This CDR3 reads CASSRDRGGQPQHF. As DNA, the CDR3 is TGTGCCAGCAGCCGGGACAGGGGAGGTCAGCCCCAGCATTTT. The chain uses TRBV7-4 and TRBJ1-5; 10 bases map to TRBD1. Per the germline V gene, CDR1 is SGHVT and CDR2 is SQSDAQ. The CDR3 runs to 14 residues. V lost 5 bases and J lost 6; bases outside the gene matches: 4.

This clonotype was detected ten times or more. J is TRBJ2-2 and V is TRBV6-2 or TRBV6-3; 7 bases map to TRBD1. Per the germline V gene, CDR1 is MNHEY and CDR2 is SVGEGT. After removal of 8 bases from V and 4 bases from J, the junction contained 10 bases not matched to a gene. The CDR3 has 15 amino acids. CDR3 nucleotides: TGTGCCAGCGAAGAGGGACAGTTCAGCACCGGGGAGCTGTTTTTT. Amino acids: CASEEGQFSTGELFF.

This chain uses TRBV4-1 with TRBJ1-3; D is unresolved. V was pared by 0 bases and J by 0 bases, with 12 bases between. There are 17 residues in the CDR3. Germline loops: CDR1 MGHRA, CDR2 YSYEKL. The CDR3, as DNA: TGCGCCAGCAGCCAAGATTGGTCTGCTAGCTCTGGAAACACCATATATTTT. It encodes CASSQDWSASSGNTIYF.

J is TRBJ2-1 and V is TRBV7-2; D gene unclear. CDR1 is SGHTA, CDR2 FQGNSA, per germline. This CDR3 has 14 residues. V dropped 5 bases and J dropped 6 bases, with 14 bases sitting between them. The CDR3 loop reads CASSGLEIANEQFF. CDR3 in DNA: TGTGCCAGCAGCGGCCTTGAGATAGCCAATGAGCAGTTCTTC.

V and J are TRBV7-9 and TRBJ2-3; D remains unclear. CDR1 and CDR2 from the germline V gene are SEHNR and FQNEAQ (reference sequence). The CDR3 runs 14 residues. V lost 6 bases, J lost 2 bases, and 12 bases lay in between. The CDR3 DNA follows: TGTGCCAGCAGTAACGCGGTATACACAGATACGCAGTATTTT. This codes for CASSNAVYTDTQYF.

This clonotype was recorded a few times. CDR3 DNA: TGTGCCAGCAGCCCCGGGACAATGAACACTGAAGCTTTCTTT. It translates to CASSPGTMNTEAFF. The chain has TRBV7-2 and TRBJ1-1, with a possible D match to TRBD1 (6 bases). Germline V gene lookup returns CDR1 SGHTA and CDR2 FQGNSA. This CDR3 is 14 amino acids long. Deletions cut 5 bases from V and 0 bases from J, with 10 bases between.

There are a few counts of this clonotype. The rearrangement joins TRBV7-2 to TRBJ1-1; D is unclear. The V end lost 7 bases, the J end lost 1 base, and 13 bases lay between the germline ends. Germline CDR1 and CDR2: SGHTA and FQGNSA. The CDR3 runs to 14 residues. CDR3 in amino acids: CASNAGPGNTEAFF. CDR3 nucleotide sequence: TGTGCCAGCAACGCGGGCCCGGGGAACACTGAAGCTTTCTTT.

J is TRBJ2-6 and V is TRBV7-4, with 9 bases identical to TRBD1. Germline-derived CDR1 and CDR2 are SGHVT and SQSDAQ. This CDR3 spans 17 amino acids. J lost 3 bases, V lost 5 bases, and 8 bases had no gene match. The CDR3 sequence: CASSKPGTGSGANVLTF. The CDR3 coding sequence is TGTGCCAGCAGCAAACCCGGGACAGGGAGTGGGGCCAACGTCCTGACTTTC. The full variable domain, in which reference TRBV7-4 and TRBJ2-6 provide the parts outside the CDR3, is GAGVSQSPRYKVAKRGRDVALRCDSISGHVTLYWYRQTLGQGSEVLTYSQSDAQRDKSGRPSGRFSAERPERSVSTLKIQRTEQGDSAVYLCASSKPGTGSGANVLTFGAGSRLTVL.

The table lists this clonotype with a count of one. This sequence joins TRBV19 and TRBJ1-2, with D possibly being TRBD1 (6 bases). Germline CDR1 reads LNHDA; CDR2 reads SQIVND (reference sequence). V was shortened by 3 bases and J by 8 bases, with 22 bases between the two germline ends. The CDR3 extends over 16 amino acids. This CDR3 is CASSIEIVRRGRGYTF. The CDR3 DNA follows: TGTGCCAGTAGTATCGAGATTGTCCGCAGGGGCCGAGGCTACACCTTC.

The chain combines TRBV27 with TRBJ2-3; TRBD2 aligns across 8 bases. V shed 6 bases and J 2 bases; nucleotides not matched to a gene: 13. Germline CDR1 and CDR2: MNHEY and SMNVEV (reference sequence). There are 17 residues in the CDR3. The CDR3 reads CASSPGFSREVTDTQYF. The DNA of the CDR3 is TGTGCCAGCAGCCCGGGGTTCTCGCGGGAGGTCACAGATACGCAGTATTTT.

This clonotype was seen more than once but under ten times. This chain links TRBV7-8 with TRBJ2-1; no clear D gene. There are 13 residues in the CDR3. CDR1 and CDR2 from the germline V gene are SGHVS and FQNEAQ. The V end was cut by 7 bases, the J end by 2 bases, with 9 bases between. The CDR3 nucleotides read TGTGCCAGCACCCCCAAGGCCTACAATGAGCAGTTCTTC. The encoded protein is CASTPKAYNEQFF.

The rearrangement uses TRBV6-1 and TRBJ1-2; 9 positions agree with TRBD1. From germline, CDR1 is MNHNS and CDR2 SASEGT. V trimming: 1 base; J trimming: 6 bases; junction bases outside the gene matches: 6. This CDR3 spans 15 amino acids. The CDR3 nucleotides are TGTGCCAGCAGTGAAGTGAAACAGGGGGCGGATGGCTACACCTTC. Its protein is CASSEVKQGADGYTF.

V is TRBV7-9 and J is TRBJ1-1, with a weak D call TRBD1 (6 bases). The CDR3 spans 14 residues. Germline values: CDR1 SEHNR, CDR2 FQNEAQ (reference sequence). V lost 4 bases to trimming and J lost 7 bases, with 16 bases between them. The CDR3: CASSSNDRYLEAFF. In DNA form, the CDR3 reads TGTGCCAGCAGCTCTAATGACAGGTACCTTGAAGCTTTCTTT.

The CDR3, as DNA: TGTGCCAGCAGATCGGACACTGAAGCTTTCTTT. Protein: CASRSDTEAFF. V usage is TRBV2 and J usage is TRBJ1-1, with no clear D. Germline V gene data show CDR1 as SNHLY and CDR2 as FYNNEI. This CDR3 is built from 11 residues. V lost 6 bases and J 3 bases, leaving 5 bases between the germline ends.

The rearrangement joins TRBV10-2 to TRBJ2-5, with 10 bases that match TRBD2. CDR1 and CDR2 from the germline V gene are WSHSY and SAAADI. Losses at the gene ends were 3 bases for V and 3 bases for J; bases not matched to a gene: 4. CDR3 length equals 15 residues. The CDR3 coding sequence is TGCGCCAGCAGTGACCGGACTAGCGGTAAAGAGACCCAGTACTTC. Translation gives CASSDRTSGKETQYF.

The chain links TRBV2 to TRBJ1-2; the D is unclear. The germline V gene has CDR1 SNHLY and CDR2 FYNNEI. The length of the CDR3 is 12 residues. The V and J ends lost 3 bases and 6 bases respectively, with 8 bases between them. CDR3 amino acids: CASSESRNGYTF. The CDR3 DNA sequence: TGTGCCAGCAGTGAGTCCAGGAATGGCTACACCTTC.

The gene calls are TRBV11-2 and TRBJ2-1; a weak D match, TRBD1 (5 bases). Germline CDR1 is SGHAT and CDR2 is FQNNGV. This CDR3 comprises 16 residues. The V gene lost 3 bases and the J gene lost 2 bases, with 14 bases spanning the gap. The CDR3 here is CASSLMQGSPYNEQFF. CDR3 bases: TGTGCCAGCAGCTTGATGCAGGGCAGCCCCTACAATGAGCAGTTCTTC.

This clonotype was counted a few times. The J gene is TRBJ2-5, the V gene TRBV20-1; 7 bases are a match to TRBD2. The CDR3 has 15 residues. Looked up from germline, CDR1 is DFQATT and CDR2 is SNEGSKA (reference sequence). Losses at the gene ends were 5 bases for V and 1 base for J; bases not matched to a gene: 10. CDR3 sequence: CSAPRSSGFQETQYF. As DNA, the CDR3 is TGCAGTGCTCCTCGGTCTAGCGGCTTCCAAGAGACCCAGTACTTC.

The chain's CDR3 is CASRLTGDTEAFF. The DNA for the CDR3 is TGTGCCAGCAGGTTGACAGGAGACACTGAAGCTTTCTTT. The chain has TRBV6-6 and TRBJ1-1; tentatively, D is TRBD1 (6 bases). Germline CDR1 is MNHNY and CDR2 is SVGAGI (reference sequence). CDR3 length equals 13 residues. The ends were cut back, 6 bases at V and 3 bases at J, with 11 bases in the middle.

J is TRBJ2-7 and V is TRBV28; D is unresolved. Trimming removed 2 bases from V and 0 bases from J, with 8 bases in between. Per germline, CDR1 MDHEN and CDR2 SYDVKM. The length of the CDR3 is 14 residues. The CDR3 nucleotides are TGTGCCAGCAGTTTAACGCCGTACTCCTACGAGCAGTACTTC. Encoded protein: CASSLTPYSYEQYF.

CDR3 amino acids: CASTLGRTGGSEQYF. CDR3 DNA: TGCGCCAGCACCCTTGGAAGGACAGGGGGTAGCGAGCAGTACTTC. The chain has TRBV5-1 and TRBJ2-7; TRBD1 matches at 10 bases. CDR1 SGHRS and CDR2 YFSETQ come from the germline V gene. This CDR3 is built from 15 residues. With 6 bases clipped from V and 6 bases from J, the junction kept 12 bases outside the gene matches.

The chain couples TRBV7-8 to TRBJ2-3; D not certain. The germline CDR1 and CDR2 sequences are SGHVS and FQNEAQ. The CDR3 spans 11 residues. Trimming cost V 6 bases and J 5 bases, with 6 bases left between them. The CDR3 spells CASRSLDTQYF. In nucleotides, the CDR3 is TGTGCCAGCAGATCACTAGATACGCAGTATTTT.

This clonotype was detected only a few times. The CDR3 reads CASTSPRRETSTDTQYF. The DNA for the CDR3 is TGTGCCAGCACCTCTCCGAGGCGGGAGACGAGCACAGATACGCAGTATTTT. This chain joins TRBV28 and TRBJ2-3, with TRBD2 matching 7 bases. Trimming cost V 7 bases and J 0 bases; bases outside gene matches: 13. The CDR3 extends over 17 amino acids. The germline V gene encodes CDR1 MDHEN and CDR2 SYDVKM.